The text below deals with one T cell receptor (beta chain). This CDR3 has 15 amino acids. CDR1 MDHEN and CDR2 SYDVKM come from the germline V gene. V dropped 5 bases and J dropped 0; count of bases not matched to a gene: 6. The PCR ran on 60 Vbeta and 13 Jbeta primers. Clones were sequenced by immunoSEQ multiplex PCR, and TCRdb holds only the in-frame ones, with some missing. The sample lists about 190,000 clones, roughly four fifths occurring once. This record comes from a study of cytomegalovirus exposure and HLA in healthy donors. The chain combines TRBV28 with TRBJ2-7, with 8 bases aligning to TRBD2. Sequenced material: PBMCs. This receptor was identified in a young woman in good health and CMV-seronegative. This CDR3 reads CASSPPAGASYEQYF. CDR3 nucleotide sequence: TGTGCCAGCAGTCCACCAGCGGGGGCCTCCTACGAGCAGTACTTC.